The entry below gives a single T cell receptor beta chain sequence along with its context. In the original workflow: Estimated nucleated cell counts came from reference gene primer amplification. Using immunoSEQ multiplex PCR, the repertoire was profiled, and TCRdb retains in-frame clones only, with some absent. That table is the source of V, J and clone size, and D and trimming were worked out from the DNA. The repertoire holds a few hundred thousand clones, with roughly 85% as singletons. These data originate in a study of blood T cell repertoires in COVID-19. Study summary: The origin of the acute and convalescent COVID-19 samples was the United States, Italy and Spain. T cells, B-cell-depleted T cells, or PBMCs supplied cDNA or gDNA.

The CDR3 spans 14 residues. V was clipped by 3 bases and J by 6 bases, with 14 bases between them. Germline loops: CDR1 DFQATT, CDR2 SNEGSKA (reference sequence). The chain recombines TRBV20-1 with TRBJ1-4, with a possible D match to TRBD1 (6 bases). What was sequenced was PBMCs or T cells enriched from blood (not recorded which). This TCR came from a man aged 35 to 55 who had recovered from COVID-19. The CDR3 nucleotides read TGCAGTGCTAGTTTATCAGGGGATCATGAAAAACTGTTTTTT. It translates to CSASLSGDHEKLFF.